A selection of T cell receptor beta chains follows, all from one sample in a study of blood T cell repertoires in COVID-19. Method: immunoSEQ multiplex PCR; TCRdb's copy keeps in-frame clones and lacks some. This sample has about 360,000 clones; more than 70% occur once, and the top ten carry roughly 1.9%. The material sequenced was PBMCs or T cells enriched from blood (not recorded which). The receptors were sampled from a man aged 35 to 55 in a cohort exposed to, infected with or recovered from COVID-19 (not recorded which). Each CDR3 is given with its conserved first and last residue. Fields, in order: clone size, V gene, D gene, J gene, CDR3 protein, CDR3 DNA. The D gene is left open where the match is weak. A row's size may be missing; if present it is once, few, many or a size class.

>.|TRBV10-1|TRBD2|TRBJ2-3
CASSELAGVSDTQYF
TGCGCCAGCAGTGAGTTAGCGGGAGTTTCAGATACGCAGTATTTT
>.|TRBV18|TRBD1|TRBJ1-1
CASSSDRANTEAFF
TGTGCCAGCTCATCGGACAGGGCAAACACTGAAGCTTTCTTT
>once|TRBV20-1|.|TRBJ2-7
CSAVRDYEQYF
TGCAGTGCAGTCCGGGACTACGAGCAGTACTTC
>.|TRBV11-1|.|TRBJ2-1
CASSLFSDSYNEQFF
TGTGCCAGCAGCTTATTTAGCGACTCCTACAATGAGCAGTTCTTC
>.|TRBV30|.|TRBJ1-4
CAWSVAGGGTVNEKLFF
TGTGCCTGGAGTGTGGCCGGGGGGGGGACCGTTAATGAAAAACTGTTTTTT
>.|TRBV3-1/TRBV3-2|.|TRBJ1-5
CASSQALGGSQPQHF
TGTGCCAGCAGCCAAGCCCTTGGGGGGAGTCAGCCCCAGCATTTT
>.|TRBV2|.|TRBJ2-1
CASSEISFSDNEQFF
TGTGCCAGCAGTGAAATAAGTTTTAGCGACAATGAGCAGTTCTTC
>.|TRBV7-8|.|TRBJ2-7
CASSSFGGEQYF
TGTGCCAGCAGCTCCTTCGGGGGCGAGCAGTACTTC
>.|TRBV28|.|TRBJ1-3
CASSFVGGAGNTIYF
TGTGCCAGCAGTTTTGTGGGGGGGGCTGGAAACACCATATATTTT
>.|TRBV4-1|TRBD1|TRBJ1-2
CASSPGGRRYGYTF
TGCGCCAGCAGCCCAGGGGGCAGGAGGTATGGCTACACCTTC
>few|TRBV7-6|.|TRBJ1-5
CASSLAQGNQPQHF
TGTGCCAGCAGCTTAGCTCAGGGGAATCAGCCCCAGCATTTT
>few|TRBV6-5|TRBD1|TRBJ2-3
CASLRQGIDTQYF
TGTGCCAGCTTAAGACAGGGAATAGATACGCAGTATTTT
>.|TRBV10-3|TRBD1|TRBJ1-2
CAISETDRGQGLGGYTF
TGTGCCATCAGTGAAACCGACCGGGGACAGGGGCTTGGTGGCTACACCTTC
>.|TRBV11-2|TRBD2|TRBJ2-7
CASSLEWLAGVQYF
TGTGCCAGCAGCTTAGAGTGGTTAGCGGGGGTACAGTACTTC
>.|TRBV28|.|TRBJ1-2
CASALDSSYGYTF
TGTGCCTCCGCACTGGACAGCAGCTATGGCTACACCTTC
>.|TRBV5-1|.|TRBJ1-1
CASSPRTVNTEAFF
TGCGCCAGCAGCCCCCGAACAGTGAACACTGAAGCTTTCTTT
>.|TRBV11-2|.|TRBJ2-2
CASSRQRTANTGELFF
TGTGCCAGCAGCCGACAAAGGACAGCGAACACCGGGGAGCTGTTTTTT
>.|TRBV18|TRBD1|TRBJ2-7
CASATGQGSYEQYF
TGTGCCAGCGCGACGGGACAGGGGTCCTACGAGCAGTACTTC
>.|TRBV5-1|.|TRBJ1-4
CASSSQGGVDEKLFF
TGCGCCAGCAGCTCCCAGGGTGGGGTGGATGAAAAACTGTTTTTT
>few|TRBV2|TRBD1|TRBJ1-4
CASRMTGGNEKLFF
TGTGCCAGCAGAATGACAGGGGGGAATGAAAAACTGTTTTTT
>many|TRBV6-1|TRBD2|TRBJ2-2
CASSGGLAENTGELFF
TGTGCCAGCAGTGGGGGACTAGCGGAGAACACCGGGGAGCTGTTTTTT
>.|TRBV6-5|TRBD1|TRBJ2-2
CASSLTGAGELFF
TGTGCCAGCAGCCTGACAGGGGCCGGGGAGCTGTTTTTT
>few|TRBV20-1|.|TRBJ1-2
CSASGGYGYTF
TGCAGTGCTTCAGGAGGCTATGGCTACACCTTC
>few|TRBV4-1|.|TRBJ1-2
CASSQVTLNYGYTF
TGCGCCAGCAGCCAAGTGACACTCAACTATGGCTACACCTTC
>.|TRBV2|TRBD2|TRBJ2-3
CASSEQGLAGTDTQYF
TGTGCCAGCAGTGAGCAGGGACTAGCGGGAACAGATACGCAGTATTTT
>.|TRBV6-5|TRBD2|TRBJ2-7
CASSKREGYEQYF
TGTGCCAGCAGTAAGCGGGAGGGCTACGAGCAGTACTTC
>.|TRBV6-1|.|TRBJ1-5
CASSEAPGAGNQPQHF
TGTGCCAGCAGTGAAGCGCCAGGGGCCGGCAATCAGCCCCAGCATTTT
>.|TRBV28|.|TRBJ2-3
CASSLGGVAGTDTQYF
TGTGCCAGCAGTTTGGGCGGGGTGGCCGGCACAGATACGCAGTATTTT
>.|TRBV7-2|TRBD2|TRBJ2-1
CASSLARLAGGDSYNEQFF
TGTGCCAGCAGCTTAGCGCGACTAGCGGGGGGAGACTCCTACAATGAGCAGTTCTTC
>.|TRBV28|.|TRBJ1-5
CASTPGEGRYQPQHF
TGTGCCAGCACCCCAGGTGAGGGGAGGTATCAGCCCCAGCATTTT
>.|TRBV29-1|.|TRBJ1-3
CSVEDSYGNTIYF
TGCAGCGTTGAAGACTCCTATGGAAACACCATATATTTT
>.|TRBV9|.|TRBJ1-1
CASSVVSENTEAFF
TGTGCCAGCAGCGTAGTTTCAGAGAACACTGAAGCTTTCTTT